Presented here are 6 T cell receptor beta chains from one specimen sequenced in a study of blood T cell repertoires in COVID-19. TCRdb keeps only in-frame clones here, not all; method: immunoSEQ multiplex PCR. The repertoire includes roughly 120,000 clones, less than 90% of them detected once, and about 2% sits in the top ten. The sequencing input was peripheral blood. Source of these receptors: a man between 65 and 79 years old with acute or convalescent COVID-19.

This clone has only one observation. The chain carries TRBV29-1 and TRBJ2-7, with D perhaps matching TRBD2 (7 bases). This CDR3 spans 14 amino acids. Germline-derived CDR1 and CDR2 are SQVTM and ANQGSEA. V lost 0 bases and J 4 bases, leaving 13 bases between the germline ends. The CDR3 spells CSVEDRGGGYEQYF. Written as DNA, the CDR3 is TGCAGCGTTGAAGATAGAGGGGGAGGGTACGAGCAGTACTTC.

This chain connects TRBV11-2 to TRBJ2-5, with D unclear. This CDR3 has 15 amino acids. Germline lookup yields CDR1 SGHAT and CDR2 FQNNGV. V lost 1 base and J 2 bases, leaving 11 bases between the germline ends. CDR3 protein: CASSLGYLAQETQYF. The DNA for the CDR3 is TGTGCCAGCAGCTTAGGGTACCTGGCACAAGAGACCCAGTACTTC.

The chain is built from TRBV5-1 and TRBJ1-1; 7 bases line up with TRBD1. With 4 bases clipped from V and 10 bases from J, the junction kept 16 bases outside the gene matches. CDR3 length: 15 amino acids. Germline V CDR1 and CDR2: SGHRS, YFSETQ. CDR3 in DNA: TGCGCCAGCAGCCCCGGACAAGAAGGGGGCCAGGTAGCTTTCTTT. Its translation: CASSPGQEGGQVAFF.

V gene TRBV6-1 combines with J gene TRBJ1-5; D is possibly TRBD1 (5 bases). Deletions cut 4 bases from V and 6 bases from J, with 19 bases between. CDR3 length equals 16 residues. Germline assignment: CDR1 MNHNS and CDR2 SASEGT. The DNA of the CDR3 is TGTGCCAGCAGTGCCCCGGGGGGGGTAACGGGTCAGCCCCAGCATTTT. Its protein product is CASSAPGGVTGQPQHF.

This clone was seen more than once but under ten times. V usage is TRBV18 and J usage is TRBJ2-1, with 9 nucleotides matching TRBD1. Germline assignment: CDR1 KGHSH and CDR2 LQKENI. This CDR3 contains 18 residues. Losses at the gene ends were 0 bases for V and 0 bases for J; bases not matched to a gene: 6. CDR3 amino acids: CASSPPGTGFSSYNEQFF. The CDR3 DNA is TGTGCCAGCTCACCACCAGGGACAGGGTTCTCCTCCTACAATGAGCAGTTCTTC.

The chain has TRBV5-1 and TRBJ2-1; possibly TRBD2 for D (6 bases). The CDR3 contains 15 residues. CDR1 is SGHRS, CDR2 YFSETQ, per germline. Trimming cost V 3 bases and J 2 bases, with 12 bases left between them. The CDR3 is CASSWDAGTYNEQFF. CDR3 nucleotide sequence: TGCGCCAGCAGCTGGGATGCGGGGACCTACAATGAGCAGTTCTTC. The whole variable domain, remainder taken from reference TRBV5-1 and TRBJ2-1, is KAGVTQTPRYLIKTRGQQVTLSCSPISGHRSVSWYQQTPGQGLQFLFEYFSETQRNKGNFPGRFSGRQFSNSRSEMNVSTLELGDSALYLCASSWDAGTYNEQFFGPGTRLTVL.